This T cell receptor beta chain was obtained from a study of a mutant IDH1 vaccine in newly diagnosed glioma. The overall study: Initiation of the vaccine course occurred 4-6 weeks after radiotherapy alone, or alongside temozolomide cycles. Treated individuals were approximately 62% male and roughly 40% female, averaging 40.4 years of age.

CDR3 length: 15 amino acids. Per the germline V gene, CDR1 is LNHNV and CDR2 is YYDKDF (reference sequence). V dropped 0 bases and J dropped 6 bases, with 14 bases sitting between them. Using immunoSEQ multiplex PCR, the repertoire was profiled, and TCRdb retains in-frame clones only, with some absent. The sample lists about 43,000 clones; around 85% were seen once. The time point denotes: week 23, last vaccination. Doses comprised 300 ug of mutant IDH1 20-mer peptide each, plus topical imiquimod. Each of the donors came in with new WHO grade 3 or 4 astrocytomas that were IDH1-mutant and ATRX-lost. For this clone: The antigen is not known.

The chain joins TRBV15 to TRBJ1-1; TRBD1 is a possible D gene (5 bases). Specimen: PBMCs, collected from a glioma patient whose treatment included an IDH1 peptide vaccine. The receptor was isolated from a woman under 30 with glioma. Some clones in this sample may be carry-over from other donors' samples. This CDR3 reads CATSRDFGAYAEAFF. The CDR3 region has the DNA TGTGCCACCAGCAGAGATTTCGGGGCCTACGCTGAAGCTTTCTTT.